Shown below are 8 T cell receptor beta chains from a single sample sequenced in a study of blood T cell repertoires in COVID-19. The table came from immunoSEQ multiplex PCR; TCRdb's copy has only in-frame clones and leaves some out. The table shows about 200,000 clones, with around 82% occurring only once. Material: PBMCs or T cells enriched from blood (not recorded which). The source of these receptors is a middle-aged man who had recovered from COVID-19.

This chain connects TRBV7-2 to TRBJ1-3, with 7 bases lining up with TRBD1. The CDR3 is 15 amino acids. V dropped 5 bases and J dropped 2; count of bases not matched to a gene: 6. Germline loops: CDR1 SGHTA, CDR2 FQGNSA. DNA for the CDR3: TGTGCCAGCAGCGCGACAGGGCCGCCTGGAAACACCATATATTTT. Its protein product is CASSATGPPGNTIYF.

The chain uses TRBV30 and TRBJ1-5; maybe TRBD1 (6 bases). Trimming shortened V by 5 bases and J by 7 bases, and 15 bases separated the two germline ends. Germline values: CDR1 GTSNPN, CDR2 SVGIG (reference sequence). The CDR3 runs to 13 residues. CDR3 coding DNA: TGTGCCTGGGGGGTTAGCAGGGGACAGCCCCAGCATTTT. This encodes CAWGVSRGQPQHF.

This chain uses TRBV7-8 with TRBJ2-7; 13 nucleotides align to TRBD2. The CDR3 has 18 residues. Germline V gene data show CDR1 as SGHVS and CDR2 as FQNEAQ. With V trimmed by 5 bases and J by 3 bases, 13 bases remained unmatched. The CDR3, as DNA: TGTGCCAGCAGCCCCAGACTAGCGGGAGGAGGAGGACGCTACGAGCAGTACTTC. Its translation: CASSPRLAGGGGRYEQYF.

The CDR3 spells CASSWGQGHVETQYF. The CDR3 DNA is TGTGCCAGCAGTTGGGGACAGGGGCATGTGGAGACCCAGTACTTC. The chain couples TRBV6-5 to TRBJ2-5; 10 bases are a match to TRBD1. Looked up from germline, CDR1 is MNHEY and CDR2 is SVGAGI. J lost 5 bases, V lost 4 bases, and 7 bases had no gene match. The CDR3 extends over 15 amino acids.

This clone showed up many times. CDR3 sequence (DNA): TGTGCCAGCAGCTTTGGACTAGCGGGGAACACCGGGGAGCTGTTTTTT. Translated: CASSFGLAGNTGELFF. The chain carries TRBV7-9 and TRBJ2-2, with 11 nucleotides matching TRBD2. The CDR3 runs 16 residues. In germline, CDR1 is SEHNR, CDR2 FQNEAQ (reference sequence). J gave up 1 base and V 3 bases, and 1 base lay outside the gene matches.

The chain combines TRBV6-5 with TRBJ2-7; D may be TRBD1 (5 bases). V lost 6 bases and J 2 bases, leaving 11 bases between the germline ends. Germline V gene lookup returns CDR1 MNHEY and CDR2 SVGAGI. The length of the CDR3 is 13 residues. CDR3 DNA sequence: TGTGCCAGCAGGTGGGCAGGGACCTACGAGCAGTACTTC. Translated, it gives CASRWAGTYEQYF.

The V gene is TRBV29-1, the J gene TRBJ1-1, with 9 bases lining up with TRBD1. CDR3 length equals 17 residues. In germline, CDR1 is SQVTM, CDR2 ANQGSEA. V gave up 4 bases and J gave up 3 bases; unmatched junction bases: 15. The CDR3 protein is CSVAHTPGQGIDTEAFF. In DNA, the CDR3 is TGCAGCGTTGCTCATACTCCGGGACAGGGTATCGACACTGAAGCTTTCTTT.

V is TRBV6-2 or TRBV6-3 and J is TRBJ1-5; D is undetermined. CDR1 and CDR2 from the germline V gene are MNHEY and SVGEGT. The CDR3 contains 16 residues. The V and J ends lost 7 bases and 8 bases respectively, with 24 bases between them. The CDR3 DNA reads TGTGCCAGCACCCCACTATTTGTCCATCGCAGAGAGCCCCAGCATTTT. Its translation is CASTPLFVHRREPQHF.